These T cell receptor beta chains were read from a single sample in a study of PD-1 blockade in classical Hodgkin lymphoma. Only in-frame clones appear in the TCRdb table, and some are missing; sequencing was by immunoSEQ multiplex PCR. The table shows about 25,000 clones, with 80% occurring only once. The sequencing here drew on CD4+ T cells from blood, taken before the fourth cycle of nivolumab. These receptors originate from a human donor with classical Hodgkin lymphoma. The CDR3 runs from the conserved cysteine through the conserved F or W. A D gene is named only where the DNA matches it firmly. Clone sizes are given selectively: once, few, many, or a class where the clone is expanded.

j_call | v_call | d_call | clone_size | cdr3_aa | cdr3_nt
TRBJ2-6 | TRBV19 | - | - | CASSAGWGIGANVLTF | TGTGCCAGTAGTGCCGGGTGGGGGATCGGGGCCAACGTCCTGACTTTC
TRBJ1-5 | TRBV6-6 | - | - | CASSRGLSNQPQHF | TGTGCCAGCAGTAGGGGGTTGAGCAATCAGCCCCAGCATTTT
TRBJ1-1 | TRBV18 | - | - | CASSPQGWGSEAFF | TGTGCCAGCTCACCACAGGGTTGGGGCAGTGAAGCTTTCTTT
TRBJ1-5 | TRBV7-2 | - | - | CASSSGQTQHKAQHF | TGTGCCAGCAGCAGCGGACAGACCCAACATAAGGCCCAGCATTTT
TRBJ1-5 | TRBV28 | - | once | CASRKPQGQPQHF | TGTGCCAGCAGAAAGCCCCAGGGTCAGCCCCAGCATTTT
TRBJ2-1 | TRBV28 | - | - | CASSPAGASSYNEQFF | TGTGCCAGCAGTCCGGCGGGGGCCAGCTCCTACAATGAGCAGTTCTTC
TRBJ1-4 | TRBV6-1 | TRBD1 | - | CASTWTGTTNEKLFF | TGTGCCAGCACCTGGACAGGGACAACTAATGAAAAACTGTTTTTT
TRBJ2-4 | TRBV5-1 | - | - | CASSLGQSWTIQYF | TGCGCCAGCAGCTTGGGCCAGAGTTGGACCATTCAGTACTTC
TRBJ1-1 | TRBV27 | - | - | CASSFRVEGTEAFF | TGTGCCAGCAGTTTCAGGGTAGAGGGGACTGAAGCTTTCTTT
TRBJ1-1 | TRBV7-9 | - | - | CASTVLETEAFF | TGTGCCAGCACCGTACTGGAGACTGAAGCTTTCTTT
TRBJ1-1 | TRBV20-1 | - | once | CSALGYERGFF | TGCAGTGCCCTGGGTTACGAACGGGGTTTCTTT
TRBJ1-2 | TRBV19 | - | - | CASSIGRSTYGYTF | TGTGCCAGTAGTATCGGACGGAGCACCTATGGCTACACCTTC
TRBJ1-5 | TRBV19 | - | - | CASRGQLPSNQPQHF | TGTGCCAGTAGAGGACAGCTACCCAGCAATCAGCCCCAGCATTTT
TRBJ1-3 | TRBV6-5 | - | - | CASSYSWADSGNTIYF | TGTGCCAGCAGTTACTCCTGGGCAGACTCTGGAAACACCATATATTTT
TRBJ1-2 | TRBV11-3 | TRBD1 | - | CASSPQGQNYGYTF | TGTGCCAGCAGCCCCCAGGGACAGAACTATGGCTACACCTTC
TRBJ1-3 | TRBV11-2 | - | - | CASSLSGNTIYF | TGTGCCAGCAGCTTGTCCGGAAACACCATATATTTT
TRBJ1-5 | TRBV19 | TRBD1 | - | CASTDRGIYQPQHF | TGTGCCAGTACGGACAGGGGTATATATCAGCCCCAGCATTTT
TRBJ2-7 | TRBV6-1 | TRBD1 | - | CASRGQGPLEQYF | TGTGCCAGTCGGGGACAGGGGCCCCTCGAGCAGTACTTC
TRBJ1-2 | TRBV19 | TRBD1 | - | CASSMKSEGTGDGYTF | TGTGCCAGTAGCATGAAATCCGAAGGGACAGGGGATGGCTACACCTTC
TRBJ2-7 | TRBV5-1 | - | - | CASSLAGQYLHEQYF | TGCGCCAGCAGCTTGGCGGGACAATACCTGCACGAGCAGTACTTC
TRBJ1-6 | TRBV4-3 | - | - | CASSQDSARHRHSPLHF | TGCGCCAGCAGCCAAGACTCTGCACGACATCGTCATTCACCCCTCCACTTT
TRBJ1-1 | TRBV5-4 | - | - | CASSFDRGGTEAFF | TGTGCCAGCAGCTTTGACAGAGGTGGGACTGAAGCTTTCTTT
TRBJ2-1 | TRBV27 | - | - | CASRQDLGSYNEQFF | TGTGCCAGCAGACAGGACCTTGGCTCCTACAATGAGCAGTTCTTC
TRBJ2-3 | TRBV5-1 | - | - | CASSLAMDTQYF | TGCGCCAGCAGCTTGGCCATGGATACGCAGTATTTT
TRBJ2-5 | TRBV7-2 | - | - | CASSFQGRRETQYF | TGTGCCAGCAGCTTTCAGGGGAGGCGGGAGACCCAGTACTTC
TRBJ1-1 | TRBV4-2 | TRBD1 | - | CASSQAGTANTEAFF | TGTGCCAGCAGCCAAGCCGGGACAGCGAACACTGAAGCTTTCTTT
TRBJ2-5 | TRBV18 | - | - | CASSPGRTQETQYF | TGTGCCAGCTCACCAGGGCGGACCCAAGAGACCCAGTACTTC
TRBJ2-7 | TRBV7-7 | - | - | CASNPLLARSSYEQYF | TGTGCTAGCAACCCGTTGTTAGCGAGGAGCTCCTACGAGCAGTACTTC
TRBJ2-1 | TRBV5-4 | - | - | CASSFQGSYNEQFF | TGTGCCAGCAGCTTCCAGGGTTCCTACAATGAGCAGTTCTTC
TRBJ2-5 | TRBV11-3 | - | few | CASSPPEERETQYF | TGTGCCAGCAGCCCTCCAGAAGAGAGGGAGACCCAGTACTTC
TRBJ2-3 | TRBV6-5 | - | - | CASRNTGTDTQYF | TGTGCCAGCAGGAATACAGGGACAGATACGCAGTATTTT
TRBJ2-3 | TRBV4-1 | - | few | CASSQGSQSTDTQYF | TGCGCCAGCAGCCAAGGGTCTCAGAGCACAGATACGCAGTATTTT
TRBJ2-2 | TRBV7-3 | TRBD2 | - | CASSPHPDLGASGWNTGELFF | TGTGCCAGCAGCCCCCACCCCGATCTTGGGGCTAGCGGGTGGAACACCGGGGAGCTGTTTTTT
TRBJ1-1 | TRBV7-2 | - | - | CASKTGARLRYTEAFF | TGTGCCAGCAAGACAGGAGCTAGATTACGTTACACTGAAGCTTTCTTT
TRBJ2-5 | TRBV5-1 | TRBD1 | - | CASRDREETQYF | TGCGCCAGCAGGGACAGGGAAGAGACCCAGTACTTC
TRBJ2-1 | TRBV9 | - | few | CASSVGGGTYNEQFF | TGTGCCAGCAGCGTAGGAGGGGGAACGTACAATGAGCAGTTCTTC
TRBJ2-5 | TRBV6-5 | TRBD1 | - | CASSIPGTAKEYF | TGTGCCAGCAGCATCCCCGGGACAGCGAAGGAGTACTTC
TRBJ1-5 | TRBV6-5 | - | - | CASRSGGMSNQPQHF | TGTGCCAGCAGATCGGGAGGGATGAGCAATCAGCCCCAGCATTTT
TRBJ1-4 | TRBV9 | TRBD1 | - | CASSVGTGGGEEKLFF | TGTGCCAGCAGCGTAGGGACAGGGGGCGGCGAGGAAAAACTGTTTTTT
TRBJ2-1 | TRBV12-5 | TRBD2 | - | CASGLFTSGGFPLKRYNEQFF | TGTGCTAGTGGTTTGTTCACTAGCGGGGGGTTCCCCTTGAAGCGATACAATGAGCAGTTCTTC
TRBJ2-3 | TRBV7-9 | - | - | CASSFPGGTRPSTDTQYF | TGTGCCAGCAGCTTCCCCGGGGGTACGAGGCCTAGCACAGATACGCAGTATTTT
TRBJ1-2 | TRBV6-1 | - | - | CAITGDYGYTF | TGTGCCATTACAGGCGACTATGGCTACACCTTC
TRBJ1-6 | TRBV11-3 | - | few | CASSSRDGGGSPLHF | TGTGCCAGCAGCTCCCGGGACGGGGGTGGGTCACCCCTCCACTTT
TRBJ2-6 | TRBV6-5 | - | few | CASREFSGANVLTF | TGTGCCTCCAGGGAGTTCTCTGGGGCCAACGTCCTGACTTTC
TRBJ2-5 | TRBV5-1 | - | - | CASSRWWGGDRTKWTQYF | TGCGCCAGCAGCCGTTGGTGGGGGGGCGACAGGACCAAGTGGACCCAGTACTTC
TRBJ2-7 | TRBV19 | - | - | CASSGLGQLGGEQYF | TGTGCCAGTAGTGGGCTTGGGCAGCTCGGTGGGGAGCAGTACTTC
TRBJ1-5 | TRBV18 | - | - | CASSRDSGNQPQHF | TGTGCCAGCTCGCGAGACAGCGGCAATCAGCCCCAGCATTTT
TRBJ1-3 | TRBV7-3 | - | - | CASSSQGGADTIYF | TGTGCCAGCAGCTCTCAGGGTGGCGCGGACACCATATATTTT
TRBJ2-7 | TRBV27 | - | - | CASSLMAGSTYEQYF | TGTGCCAGCAGTTTAATGGCGGGGAGCACCTACGAGCAGTACTTC
TRBJ1-2 | TRBV19 | TRBD1 | few | CASMFSTGRGYTF | TGTGCCAGTATGTTTTCGACAGGGCGTGGGTACACCTTC
TRBJ1-2 | TRBV7-2 | - | - | CASSFLLSSHF | TGTGCCAGCAGCTTCCTCTTGAGCAGTCACTTC
TRBJ2-5 | TRBV5-8 | - | - | CASSLGQVETQYF | TGTGCCAGCAGCTTGGGGCAGGTCGAGACCCAGTACTTC
TRBJ2-7 | TRBV12-2 | - | - | CASRLVGVFSYEQYF | TGTGCAAGTCGCTTAGTGGGGGTCTTCTCCTACGAGCAGTACTTC
TRBJ2-3 | TRBV9 | - | few | CASSGQEGSTDTQYF | TGTGCCAGCAGCGGACAAGAGGGAAGCACAGATACGCAGTATTTT